Included here is one T cell receptor (beta chain) sequence, with context. CDR1 is MNHNY and CDR2 is SVGAGI in the germline V gene (reference sequence). V shed 0 bases and J shed 0 bases, with 8 bases lying between them. The CDR3 is 16 residues long. The PCR employed 60 Vbeta primers together with 13 Jbeta primers. Clones were sequenced by immunoSEQ multiplex PCR, and TCRdb holds only the in-frame ones, with some missing. The data contain about 120,000 clones, 72% of them singletons. The sample belongs to a study of cytomegalovirus exposure and HLA in healthy donors. This rearrangement joins TRBV6-6 to TRBJ1-4; D uncertain. Input material: PBMCs. The sequence was obtained from a man younger than 40 in good health and CMV-seronegative. CDR3 residues: CASSYSFSSTNEKLFF. The CDR3 nucleotides read TGTGCCAGCAGTTACTCGTTCTCCTCAACTAATGAAAAACTGTTTTTT.